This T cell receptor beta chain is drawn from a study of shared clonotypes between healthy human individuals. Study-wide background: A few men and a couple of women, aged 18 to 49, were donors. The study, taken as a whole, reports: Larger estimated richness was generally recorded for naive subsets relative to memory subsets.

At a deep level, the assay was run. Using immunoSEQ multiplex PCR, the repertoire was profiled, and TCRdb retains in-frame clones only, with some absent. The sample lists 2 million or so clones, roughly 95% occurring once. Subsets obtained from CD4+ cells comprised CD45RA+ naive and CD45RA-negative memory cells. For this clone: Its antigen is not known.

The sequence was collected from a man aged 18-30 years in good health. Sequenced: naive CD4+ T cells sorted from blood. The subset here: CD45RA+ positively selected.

The CDR3 here is CAWSVGSGAAGELFF. In nucleotides, the CDR3 is TGTGCCTGGAGTGTCGGATCAGGGGCGGCCGGGGAGCTGTTTTTT. The V gene is TRBV30, the J gene TRBJ2-2; possibly TRBD1 for D (6 bases). Trimming removed 0 bases at V and 6 bases at J, with 14 bases between. Germline CDR1 GTSNPN, CDR2 SVGIG (reference sequence). The CDR3 length is 15 residues.